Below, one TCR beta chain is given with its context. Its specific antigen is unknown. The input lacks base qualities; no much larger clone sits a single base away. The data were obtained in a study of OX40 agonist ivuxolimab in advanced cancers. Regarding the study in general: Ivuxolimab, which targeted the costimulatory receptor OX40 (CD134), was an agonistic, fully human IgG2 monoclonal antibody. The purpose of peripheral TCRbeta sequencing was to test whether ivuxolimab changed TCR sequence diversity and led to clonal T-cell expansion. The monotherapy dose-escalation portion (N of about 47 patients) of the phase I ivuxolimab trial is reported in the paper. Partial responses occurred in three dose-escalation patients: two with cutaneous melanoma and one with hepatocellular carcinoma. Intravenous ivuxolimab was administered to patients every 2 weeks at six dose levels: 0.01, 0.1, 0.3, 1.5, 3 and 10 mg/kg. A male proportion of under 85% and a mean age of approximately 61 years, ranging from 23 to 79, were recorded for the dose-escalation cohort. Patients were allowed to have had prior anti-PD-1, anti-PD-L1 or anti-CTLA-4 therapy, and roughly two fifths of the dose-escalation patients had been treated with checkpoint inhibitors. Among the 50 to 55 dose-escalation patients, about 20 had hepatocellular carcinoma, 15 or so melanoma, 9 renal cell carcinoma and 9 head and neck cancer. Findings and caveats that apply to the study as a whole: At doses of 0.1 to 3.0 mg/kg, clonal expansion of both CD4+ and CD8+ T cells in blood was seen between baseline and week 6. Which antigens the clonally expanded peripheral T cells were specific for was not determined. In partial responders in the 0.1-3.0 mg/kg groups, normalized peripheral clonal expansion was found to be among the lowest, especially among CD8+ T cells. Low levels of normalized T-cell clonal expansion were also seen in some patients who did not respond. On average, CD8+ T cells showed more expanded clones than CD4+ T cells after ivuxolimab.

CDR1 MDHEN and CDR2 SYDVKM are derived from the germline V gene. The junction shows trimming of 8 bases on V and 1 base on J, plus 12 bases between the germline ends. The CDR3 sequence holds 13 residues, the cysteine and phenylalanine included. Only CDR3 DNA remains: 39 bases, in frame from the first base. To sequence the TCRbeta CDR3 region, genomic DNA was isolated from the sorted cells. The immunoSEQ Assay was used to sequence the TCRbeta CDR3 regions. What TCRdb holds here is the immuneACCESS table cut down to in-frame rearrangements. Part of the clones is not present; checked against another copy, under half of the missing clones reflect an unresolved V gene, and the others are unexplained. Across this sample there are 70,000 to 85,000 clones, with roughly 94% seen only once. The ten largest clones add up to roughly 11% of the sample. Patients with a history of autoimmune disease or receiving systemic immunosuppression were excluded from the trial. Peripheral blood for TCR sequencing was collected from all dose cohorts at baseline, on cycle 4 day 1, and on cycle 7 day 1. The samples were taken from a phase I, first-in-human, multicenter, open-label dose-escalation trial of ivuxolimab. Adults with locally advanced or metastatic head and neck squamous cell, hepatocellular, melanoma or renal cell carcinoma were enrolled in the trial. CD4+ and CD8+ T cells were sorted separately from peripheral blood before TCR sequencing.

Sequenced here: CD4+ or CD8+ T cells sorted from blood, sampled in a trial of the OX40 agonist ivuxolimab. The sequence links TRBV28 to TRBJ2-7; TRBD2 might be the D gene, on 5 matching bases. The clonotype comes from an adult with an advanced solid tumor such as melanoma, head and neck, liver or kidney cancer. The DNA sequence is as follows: TGTGCCAGCGGGGAGCGGTCATCCTACGAGCAGTACTTC. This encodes CASGERSSYEQYF.